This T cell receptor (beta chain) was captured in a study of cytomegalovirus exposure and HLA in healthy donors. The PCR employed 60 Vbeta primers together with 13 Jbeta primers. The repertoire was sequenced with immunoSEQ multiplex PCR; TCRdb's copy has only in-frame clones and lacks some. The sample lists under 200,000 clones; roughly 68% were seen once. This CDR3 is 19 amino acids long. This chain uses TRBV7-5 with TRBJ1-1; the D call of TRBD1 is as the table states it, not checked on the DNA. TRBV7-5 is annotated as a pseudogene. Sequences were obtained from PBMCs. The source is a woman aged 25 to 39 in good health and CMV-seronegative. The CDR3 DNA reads TGTGCCAGAAGTTTGGGGCTCCTCAAAAGACAGGGTGAAAACACTGAAGCTTTCTTT. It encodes CARSLGLLKRQGENTEAFF.